The rows below give T cell receptor beta chains drawn from one sample of a study of T cells in Graves' hyperthyroidism and ophthalmopathy. TCRdb re-derived calls from the multiplex PCR reads in MiXCR, one entry per CDR3 protein. The sample gives hundreds of thousands of distinct CDR3 sequences, 15% to 17% of which show up once; 13% to 15% is in the top ten. Sequencing was carried out using blood. These receptors came from a woman aged 18-30 years with Graves' hyperthyroidism. CDR3s include the opening cysteine and the closing phenylalanine or tryptophan. The D gene is left open where the match is weak. Not every row has a clone size; where given, it reads once, few, many or a size class.

j_call clone_size v_call d_call cdr3_aa cdr3_nt
TRBJ1-2 many TRBV10-3 . CAIPSRAPDTNYGYTF TGTGCCATTCCTTCGAGGGCCCCAGATACTAACTATGGCTACACCTTC
TRBJ2-6 . TRBV6-2/TRBV6-3 TRBD1 CASSRTGVTWTRDRVSSGANVLTF TGTGCCAGCAGTCGCACTGGGGTTACCTGGACTCGGGACAGGGTATCCTCTGGGGCCAACGTCCTGACTTTC
TRBJ1-2 many TRBV2 TRBD1 CASSRDRENYGYTF TGTGCCAGCAGCAGGGACAGGGAAAACTATGGCTACACCTTC
TRBJ2-2 . TRBV29-1 . CSVRLVGTGELFF TGCAGCGTTCGCCTGGTCGGGACCGGGGAGCTGTTTTTT
TRBJ2-1 . TRBV19 . CASSMPMTPQFF TGTGCCAGTAGTATGCCGATGACTCCCCAGTTCTTC
TRBJ2-2 . TRBV4-3 TRBD1 CASSQLRGTGYSGELFF TGCGCCAGCAGCCAACTACGGGGGACAGGGTATAGCGGGGAGCTGTTTTTT
TRBJ2-7 . TRBV7-8 . CASSPRDGKVYEQYF TGTGCCAGCAGCCCCCGGGACGGTAAGGTCTACGAGCAGTACTTC
TRBJ1-2 few TRBV7-9 . CASSLNGRDGYTF TGTGCCAGCAGCTTAAATGGTCGGGATGGCTACACCTTC
TRBJ2-3 . TRBV24-1 . CATKKGQSTDTQYF TGTGCCACCAAGAAAGGACAGAGCACAGATACGCAGTATTTT
TRBJ2-7 many TRBV20-1 . CSARARVYEQYF TGCAGTGCTAGGGCGCGGGTCTACGAGCAGTACTTC
TRBJ1-1 few TRBV19 TRBD1 CASRDRMNTEAFF TGTGCCAGCCGGGACAGGATGAACACTGAAGCTTTCTTT
TRBJ2-2 few TRBV19 . CASSHGAGADTGELFF TGTGCCAGTAGTCACGGGGCGGGGGCAGATACCGGGGAGCTGTTTTTT
TRBJ1-5 . TRBV6-1 TRBD1 CASSLSGQSSQPQHF TGTGCCAGCAGCCTATCGGGACAGTCGAGTCAGCCCCAGCATTTT
TRBJ1-2 . TRBV4-3 . CASSPSTWGYGYTF TGCGCCAGCAGCCCCTCGACGTGGGGATATGGCTACACCTTC
TRBJ1-1 few TRBV24-1 TRBD1 CATSGVTQTGGMRHTEAFF TGTGCCACCAGTGGAGTAACTCAGACAGGGGGCATGCGGCACACTGAAGCTTTCTTT
TRBJ1-1 many TRBV12-3/TRBV12-4 TRBD1 CASTRQGTANTEAFF TGTGCCAGCACCCGACAGGGCACGGCGAACACTGAAGCTTTCTTT
TRBJ2-7 many TRBV27 TRBD1 CASSTWDRLHEQYF TGTGCCAGCAGCACGTGGGACAGATTGCACGAGCAGTACTTC
TRBJ2-1 . TRBV20-1 TRBD2 CSARKRTSGSWGRQFF TGCAGTGCTAGGAAACGGACTAGCGGGAGTTGGGGGAGGCAGTTCTTC
TRBJ2-1 . TRBV27 . CASTPTAHTYNEQFF TGTGCCAGCACCCCGACAGCGCATACCTACAATGAGCAGTTCTTC
TRBJ2-1 . TRBV24-1 TRBD2 CATSDQGRAGIDEQFF TGTGCCACCAGTGATCAAGGGAGGGCCGGGATCGATGAGCAGTTCTTC
TRBJ2-2 few TRBV20-1 . CSAGGGPGAGELFF TGCAGTGCCGGAGGAGGGCCGGGAGCCGGGGAGCTGTTTTTT
TRBJ2-5 . TRBV5-1 . CASSRMGPQETQYF TGCGCCAGCAGCCGAATGGGTCCTCAAGAGACCCAGTACTTC
TRBJ2-1 few TRBV27 . CASSLSQGAYNERFF TGTGCCAGCAGTTTATCGCAGGGAGCATACAATGAGCGGTTCTTC
TRBJ1-3 . TRBV4-1 . CASSQEQGRNTIYF TGCGCCAGCAGCCAAGAGCAGGGAAGAAACACCATATATTTT
TRBJ2-3 few TRBV29-1 . CSVSPSTDTQYF TGCAGCGTGTCTCCTAGCACAGATACGCAGTATTTT
TRBJ2-3 many TRBV7-2 TRBD2 CASIQAGGATDTQYF TGTGCCAGCATCCAAGCGGGGGGGGCCACAGATACGCAGTATTTT
TRBJ2-3 . TRBV2 TRBD1 CASRRTGGPTDTQYF TGTGCCAGCAGGCGGACAGGGGGACCCACAGATACGCAGTATTTT
TRBJ1-1 many TRBV11-2 . CASSLGVQTEAFF TGTGCCAGCAGCTTAGGGGTCCAAACTGAAGCTTTCTTT
TRBJ1-4 . TRBV2 . CASSEAYHATNEKPFF TGTGCCAGCAGTGAAGCGTATCATGCAACTAATGAAAAACCGTTTTTT
TRBJ2-7 few TRBV20-1 TRBD2 CSAPGTSTYEQYF TGCAGTGCTCCCGGGACTAGCACCTACGAGCAGTACTTC
TRBJ2-1 . TRBV27 TRBD2 CASTPGGAYNEQFF TGTGCCAGCACCCCGGGGGGTGCCTACAATGAGCAGTTCTTC
TRBJ1-3 . TRBV9 . CASSVSGDGNTIYF TGTGCCAGCAGCGTATCAGGGGATGGAAACACCATATATTTT
TRBJ2-3 many TRBV27 . CASSSSLVPPTDTQYF TGTGCCAGCAGTTCCTCACTAGTCCCCCCCACAGATACGCAGTATTTT
TRBJ1-6 . TRBV27 . CASKQGGNSPLHF TGTGCCAGCAAGCAAGGGGGAAATTCACCCCTCCACTTT
TRBJ2-7 many TRBV7-2 . CASSLLAHTSYEQYF TGTGCCAGCAGCTTATTGGCACATACCAGTTACGAGCAGTACTTC
TRBJ1-5 few TRBV7-2 TRBD1 CATGQGRDQPQHF TGTGCCACAGGACAGGGTAGAGATCAGCCCCAGCATTTT
TRBJ1-4 many TRBV7-9 . CASSLVPGFASNEKLFF TGTGCCAGCAGCTTAGTTCCAGGATTCGCATCTAATGAAAAACTGTTTTTT
TRBJ2-1 few TRBV29-1 . CSVDGPNEQFF TGCAGCGTTGATGGTCCAAATGAGCAGTTCTTC
TRBJ1-2 many TRBV20-1 TRBD1 CSAFGGVTGYGYTF TGCAGTGCTTTTGGGGGGGTGACAGGGTATGGCTACACCTTC
TRBJ2-1 . TRBV6-2/TRBV6-3 TRBD2 CASNSGSSYNEQFF TGTGCCAGCAATAGCGGGAGCTCCTACAATGAGCAGTTCTTC
TRBJ2-7 few TRBV27 TRBD1 CASSPQGQGLYEQYF TGTGCCAGCAGTCCACAGGGACAGGGACTCTACGAGCAGTACTTC
TRBJ1-2 few TRBV9 . CASSETGWNGYTF TGTGCCAGCAGCGAAACAGGGTGGAATGGCTACACCTTC
TRBJ1-5 many TRBV19 TRBD1 CASTQGGGGDGNQPQHF TGTGCCAGTACCCAAGGGGGAGGGGGCGATGGCAATCAGCCCCAGCATTTT
TRBJ2-7 few TRBV7-9 . CASSPPQGTDLYEQYF TGTGCCAGCAGTCCGCCGCAGGGGACTGATTTATACGAGCAGTACTTC
TRBJ2-3 many TRBV10-3 . CAIKRPSTDTQYF TGTGCCATCAAGAGACCGAGCACAGATACGCAGTATTTT
TRBJ2-3 many TRBV7-9 TRBD2 CASSPYGGTDLAGHQRGTDTQYF TGTGCCAGCAGCCCTTACGGCGGGACGGACCTAGCGGGCCATCAAAGGGGCACAGATACGCAGTATTTT
TRBJ2-5 few TRBV7-3 TRBD2 CANSLNGGALETQYF TGTGCCAACAGCTTGAACGGGGGGGCCCTTGAGACCCAGTACTTC
TRBJ1-5 few TRBV20-1 . CSAGSWSNQPQHF TGCAGTGCAGGGTCATGGAGCAATCAGCCCCAGCATTTT